Described below is a single T cell receptor beta chain sequence and its context. The antigen remains undetermined. These data are taken from a study of blood T cell dynamics during melanoma immunotherapy. Study-level background: Standard first-line treatment here was pembrolizumab or nivolumab plus ipilimumab in metastatic melanoma.

Assay used: immunoSEQ multiplex PCR; TCRdb lists only in-frame clones, some missing. The sample has fewer than 15,000 clones, around 90% seen once. The CDR3 runs 16 residues. V lost 0 bases to trimming and J lost 0 bases, with 10 bases between them. Germline assignment: CDR1 SGDLS and CDR2 YYNGEE. The time point denotes: week 3, after first cycle of checkpoint inhibitor. No patient had earlier systemic cancer treatment, concurrent immunosuppressants, or another active cancer. Notes on the study in general: Unlike progressors, later disease-control patients had W3 repertoires gaining clonality or diversity. Clones driving repertoire changes may be melanoma-specific or general immune activation.

The sequence derives from a human donor with melanoma. The sample was blood, taken from a patient treated with checkpoint blockade. The chain links TRBV9 to TRBJ1-3, with D possibly being TRBD1 (5 bases). This CDR3 is CASSVGGHFSGNTIYF. The DNA of the CDR3 is TGTGCCAGCAGCGTAGGGGGCCACTTCTCTGGAAACACCATATATTTT.